These 26 T cell receptor beta chains originate from one sample sequenced in a study of T cell responses to AZD1222 COVID-19 vaccine. Assay: immunoSEQ multiplex PCR; the TCRdb copy retains only in-frame clones and omits some. Of 95,000 to 150,000 clones listed, about 90% were seen once; the top ten hold 14%. Material: peripheral blood, obtained on day 0 of AZD1222 vaccination. These TCRs come from an adult in good health.

The V call is TRBV5-4, the J call TRBJ2-6; TRBD1 agrees at 7 bases. The ends lost 3 bases at V and 0 bases at J; junction bases unmatched: 3. There are 16 residues in the CDR3. Looked up from germline, CDR1 is SGHNT and CDR2 is YYREEE (reference sequence). CDR3 in amino acids: CASSWDSPSGANVLTF. As DNA, the CDR3 is TGTGCCAGCAGCTGGGACAGCCCCTCTGGGGCCAACGTCCTGACTTTC.

V is TRBV2 and J is TRBJ2-7, with 7 nucleotides matching TRBD1. This CDR3 contains 13 residues. V lost 9 bases, J lost 4 bases, and 9 bases stayed unmatched. Germline V gene data show CDR1 as SNHLY and CDR2 as FYNNEI. The CDR3 DNA sequence: TGTGCCAGTACGGGACAGAGAAAATACGAGCAGTACTTC. Its translation: CASTGQRKYEQYF.

The chain couples TRBV6-2 or TRBV6-3 to TRBJ2-5; D not resolved. V lost 0 bases and J lost 5, with 10 bases in between. From germline, CDR1 is MNHEY and CDR2 SVGEGT. This CDR3 is built from 14 residues. The CDR3 nucleotides are TGTGCCAGCAGTTACTCCACCAGAATCGAGACCCAGTACTTC. Amino acid sequence: CASSYSTRIETQYF.

This rearrangement joins TRBV25-1 to TRBJ1-6, with D perhaps matching TRBD1 (6 bases). The CDR3 loop spans 16 amino acids. V lost 3 bases and J lost 10, with 19 bases in between. The V gene's germline CDR1 is MGHDK and CDR2 SYGVNS. The CDR3 sequence is CASSDPGQGILSPLHF. For the CDR3, the DNA is TGTGCCAGCAGTGACCCCGGCCAGGGGATTTTGTCACCCCTCCACTTT.

The rearrangement joins TRBV11-3 to TRBJ1-1; no firm D call. Per the germline V gene, CDR1 is SGHNT and CDR2 is YENEEA. This CDR3 is built from 13 residues. V was pared by 3 bases and J by 5 bases, with 10 bases between. As DNA, the CDR3 is TGTGCCAGCAGCTTCAAGGTTGGGACTGAAGCTTTCTTT. This gives the protein CASSFKVGTEAFF.

The chain recombines TRBV5-6 with TRBJ2-1; D unresolved. V lost 0 bases, J lost 2 bases, and 6 bases lay in between. CDR1 is SGHDT and CDR2 is YYEEEE in the germline V gene. This CDR3 contains 14 residues. For the CDR3, the DNA is TGTGCCAGCAGCTTGGGACAAGCCTACAATGAGCAGTTCTTC. It encodes CASSLGQAYNEQFF.

This chain links TRBV4-1 with TRBJ1-2; the D is unclear. The V gene's germline CDR1 is MGHRA and CDR2 YSYEKL. Deletions cut 1 base from V and 3 bases from J, with 12 bases between. The CDR3 totals 15 residues. The CDR3 DNA is TGCGCCAGCAGCCAAGGCGGTCAGGAGTACTATGGCTACACCTTC. Protein: CASSQGGQEYYGYTF.

This chain joins TRBV4-3 and TRBJ1-5, with D unclear. Germline CDR1 is LGHNA and CDR2 is YSLEER. There are 16 residues in the CDR3. The V and J ends lost 4 bases and 2 bases respectively, with 15 bases between them. This CDR3 reads CASSPTRDIGNQPQHF. The CDR3 nucleotides read TGCGCCAGCAGCCCTACCCGGGATATCGGCAATCAGCCCCAGCATTTT.

CDR3 protein: CASSFRTGAKTYEQYF. DNA of the CDR3: TGTGCCAGCAGCTTTCGAACCGGGGCCAAAACCTACGAGCAGTACTTC. The chain has TRBV7-2 and TRBJ2-7; the D gene could be TRBD1 or TRBD2 (5 bases each). Germline CDR1 SGHTA, CDR2 FQGNSA. The CDR3 is 16 amino acids. With 3 bases removed from V and 2 bases from J, the gap between germline ends came to 17 bases.

The genes are TRBV11-2 and TRBJ1-6; 8 bases agree with TRBD1. Trimming removed 7 bases from V and 11 bases from J; junction bases left unmatched: 4. Germline-derived CDR1 and CDR2 are SGHAT and FQNNGV. The CDR3 covers 12 residues. The CDR3 region has the DNA TGTGCCAGCACCGGGACAGGCCCACCCCTCCACTTT. Translated: CASTGTGPPLHF.

This chain links TRBV5-4 with TRBJ2-1; D unresolved. Trimming took off 4 bases at V and 5 bases at J, with 16 bases between the two ends. The CDR3 contains 15 residues. CDR1 and CDR2 (germline): SGHNT, YYREEE (reference sequence). The CDR3 protein is CASSRPLPPHNEQFF. The CDR3 region has the DNA TGTGCCAGCAGCCGACCCCTTCCCCCCCACAATGAGCAGTTCTTC.

The V call is TRBV18, the J call TRBJ2-3; D call uncertain. The CDR3 totals 16 residues. Germline values: CDR1 KGHSH, CDR2 LQKENI. Trimming took off 1 base at V and 3 bases at J, with 14 bases between the two ends. This chain's CDR3 is CASSPQDLSTTDTQYF. The CDR3 bases are TGTGCCAGCTCACCACAGGATCTGAGCACAACAGATACGCAGTATTTT. Using reference TRBV18 and TRBJ2-3 for the parts outside the CDR3, the full variable domain is NAGVMQNPRHLVRRRGQEARLRCSPMKGHSHVYWYRQLPEEGLKFMVYLQKENIIDESGMPKERFSAEFPKEGPSILRIQQVVRGDSAAYFCASSPQDLSTTDTQYFGPGTRLTVL.

The CDR3 coding sequence is TGTGCCAGTAGTATAGGCCGGGGCACAGATACGCAGTATTTT. It specifies CASSIGRGTDTQYF. This rearrangement joins TRBV19 to TRBJ2-3, with unresolved D. Germline loops: CDR1 LNHDA, CDR2 SQIVND (reference sequence). The CDR3 totals 14 residues. V was cut by 1 base and J by 1 base, with 6 bases left in between.

The rearrangement uses TRBV4-3 and TRBJ2-3; D unresolved. Trimming stripped 1 base from V and 4 bases from J, with 12 bases between. Germline values: CDR1 LGHNA, CDR2 YSLEER. The CDR3 contains 15 residues. The CDR3 loop is CASSQGQGSADTQYF. CDR3 coding DNA: TGCGCCAGCAGCCAAGGCCAAGGTTCGGCAGATACGCAGTATTTT.

The V and J genes are TRBV28 and TRBJ1-4, with TRBD1 identical over 9 bases. With 6 bases clipped from V and 5 bases from J, the junction kept 10 bases outside the gene matches. From germline, CDR1 is MDHEN and CDR2 SYDVKM. There are 16 residues in the CDR3. The CDR3 region is CASSRLNRGRNEKLFF. CDR3 DNA: TGTGCCAGCAGCCGCCTTAACAGGGGGCGAAATGAAAAACTGTTTTTT.

The V gene is TRBV2, the J gene TRBJ1-6; 7 nucleotides agree with TRBD1. The V gene end was trimmed by 7 bases and the J gene end by 1 base; junction bases not matched to a gene: 10. This CDR3 has 17 amino acids. Per germline, CDR1 SNHLY and CDR2 FYNNEI. CDR3 DNA: TGTGCCAGCATGAAAAGCACAGGGGAGTCCTATAATTCACCCCTCCACTTT. Its protein product is CASMKSTGESYNSPLHF.

The V gene is TRBV30, the J gene TRBJ2-7, with a possible D match to TRBD2 (6 bases). V was trimmed by 0 bases and J by 5 bases, leaving 11 bases between them. The CDR3 has 13 amino acids. Germline V lookup: CDR1 GTSNPN, CDR2 SVGIG (reference sequence). CDR3 amino acids: CAWSVRGGDEQYF. The CDR3 DNA is TGTGCCTGGAGTGTACGTGGAGGGGACGAGCAGTACTTC.

The chain recombines TRBV7-2 with TRBJ2-1; D gene unclear. This CDR3 contains 15 residues. V was shortened by 3 bases and J by 3 bases, with 12 bases between the two germline ends. Germline values: CDR1 SGHTA, CDR2 FQGNSA. CDR3 bases: TGTGCCAGCAGCTTGGGCGGACGCCTCTACAATGAGCAGTTCTTC. Amino acid sequence: CASSLGGRLYNEQFF.

V usage is TRBV6-1 and J usage is TRBJ1-2; 7 bases line up with TRBD1. The CDR3 runs to 13 residues. The germline CDR1 and CDR2 sequences are MNHNS and SASEGT. Unmatched junction bases numbered 4, after V lost 3 bases and J lost 6 bases. CDR3 loop: CASSDTGDDGYTF. As DNA, the CDR3 is TGTGCCAGCAGTGACACAGGGGACGATGGCTACACCTTC.

The chain combines TRBV3-1 (or the pseudogene TRBV3-2) with TRBJ2-1, with D perhaps matching TRBD2 (5 bases). Deletions cut 0 bases from V and 2 bases from J, with 14 bases between. The CDR3 runs to 17 residues. Germline CDR1 is LGHDT and CDR2 is YNNKEL (reference sequence). The CDR3 spells CASSQDWRGLPYNEQFF. The CDR3 region has the DNA TGTGCCAGCAGCCAAGATTGGCGCGGGCTCCCCTACAATGAGCAGTTCTTC.

This chain links TRBV10-1 with TRBJ2-2; D not certain. The CDR3 runs 16 residues. V gave up 3 bases and J gave up 1 base, with 12 bases separating them. Germline loops: CDR1 WNHNN, CDR2 SYGVQD (reference sequence). The CDR3 DNA follows: TGCGCCAGCAGTGACGGAACCGGCCTGAACACCGGGGAGCTGTTTTTT. Amino acids: CASSDGTGLNTGELFF.

The V gene is TRBV9, the J gene TRBJ1-3, with a tentative D call TRBD1 (5 bases). The V end was cut by 4 bases, the J end by 4 bases, with 24 bases between. CDR3 length: 18 amino acids. The germline V gene has CDR1 SGDLS and CDR2 YYNGEE. As DNA, the CDR3 is TGTGCCAGCAGCCCCCGGCTTGGAGGGGTTTCTGTGGGAAACACCATATATTTT. Amino acids: CASSPRLGGVSVGNTIYF.

Note on this clone: An end of the junction does not agree with germline; a read error may underlie this. The chain is built from TRBV28 and TRBJ1-3; D perhaps matches TRBD1 (5 bases). Germline values: CDR1 MDHEN, CDR2 SYDVKM. This CDR3 contains 13 residues. The CDR3: CASNGAWGNTIYF. The CDR3 region has the DNA TGTGCTAGCAATGGGGCGTGGGGAAACACCATATATTTT.

V is TRBV7-9 and J is TRBJ1-1; maybe TRBD1 (5 bases). This CDR3 is 12 amino acids long. V lost 5 bases, J lost 10 bases, and 14 bases lay in between. Germline V gene lookup returns CDR1 SEHNR and CDR2 FQNEAQ (reference sequence). CDR3 amino acids: CASSNDRIRAFF. DNA for the CDR3: TGTGCCAGCAGCAACGACAGAATACGAGCTTTCTTT. The complete variable domain, with remaining parts taken from reference TRBV7-9 and TRBJ1-1, reads DTGVSQNPRHKITKRGQNVTFRCDPISEHNRLYWYRQTLGQGPEFLTYFQNEAQLEKSRLLSDRFSAERPKGSFSTLEIQRTEQGDSAMYLCASSNDRIRAFFGQGTRLTVV.

V usage is TRBV7-5 and J usage is TRBJ1-2. TRBV7-5 constitutes a pseudogene. The CDR3 runs to 16 residues. This chain's CDR3 is CARSLASAGSRYGYTF. The CDR3 region has the DNA TGTGCCAGAAGCTTAGCTAGCGCAGGGAGTCGCTATGGCTACACCTTC.

The CDR3 protein is CASSLGRESHTIYF. CDR3 DNA: TGTGCCAGCAGTTTGGGAAGGGAAAGTCACACCATATATTTT. V is TRBV28 and J is TRBJ1-3, with D unresolved. Trimming cost V 3 bases and J 8 bases, with 14 bases left between them. CDR1 is MDHEN, CDR2 SYDVKM, per germline. This CDR3 spans 14 amino acids.